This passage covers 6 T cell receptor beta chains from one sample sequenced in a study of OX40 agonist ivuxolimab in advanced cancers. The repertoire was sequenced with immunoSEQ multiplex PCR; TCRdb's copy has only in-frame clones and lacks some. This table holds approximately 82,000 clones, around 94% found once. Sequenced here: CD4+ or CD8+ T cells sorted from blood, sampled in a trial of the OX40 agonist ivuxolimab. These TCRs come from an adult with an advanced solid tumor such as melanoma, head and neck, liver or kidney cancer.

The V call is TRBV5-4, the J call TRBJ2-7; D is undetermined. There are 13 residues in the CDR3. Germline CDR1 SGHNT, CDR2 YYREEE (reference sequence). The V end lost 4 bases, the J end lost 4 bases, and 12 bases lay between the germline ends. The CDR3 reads CASSPDKAYEQYF. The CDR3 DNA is TGTGCCAGCAGCCCCGACAAGGCGTACGAGCAGTACTTC. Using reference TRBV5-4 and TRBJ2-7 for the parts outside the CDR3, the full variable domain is ETGVTQSPTHLIKTRGQQVTLRCSSQSGHNTVSWYQQALGQGPQFIFQYYREEENGRGNFPPRFSGLQFPNYSSELNVNALELDDSALYLCASSPDKAYEQYFGPGTRLTVT.

Here the CDR3 DNA reads TGTGCCAGCAGTGGGCGGCCTCACATGGGGGTCACTGAAGCTTTCTTT. Translating it yields CASSGRPHMGVTEAFF. The rearrangement uses TRBV6-1 and TRBJ1-1, with a weak D call TRBD1 (5 bases). V was cut by 4 bases and J by 4 bases, with 19 bases left in between. Germline CDR1 is MNHNS and CDR2 is SASEGT. The CDR3 totals 16 residues.

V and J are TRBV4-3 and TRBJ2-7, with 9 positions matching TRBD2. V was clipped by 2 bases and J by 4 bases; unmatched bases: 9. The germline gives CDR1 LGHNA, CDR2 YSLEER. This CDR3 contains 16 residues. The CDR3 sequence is CASSQFASSGAYEQYF. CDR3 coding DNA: TGCGCCAGCAGCCAATTCGCCTCTAGCGGGGCTTACGAGCAGTACTTC.

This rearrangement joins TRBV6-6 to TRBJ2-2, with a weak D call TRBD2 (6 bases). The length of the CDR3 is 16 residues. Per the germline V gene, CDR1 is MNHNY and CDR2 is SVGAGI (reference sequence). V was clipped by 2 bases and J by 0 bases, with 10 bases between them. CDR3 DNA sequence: TGTGCCAGCAGTTACGGGACTTACTCGAACACCGGGGAGCTGTTTTTT. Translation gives CASSYGTYSNTGELFF.

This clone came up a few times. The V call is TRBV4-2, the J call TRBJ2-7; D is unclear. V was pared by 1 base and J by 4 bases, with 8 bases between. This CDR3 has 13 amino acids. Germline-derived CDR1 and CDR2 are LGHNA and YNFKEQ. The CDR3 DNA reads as TGTGCCAGCAGCCAAGCAGACTGGTACGAGCAGTACTTC. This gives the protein CASSQADWYEQYF.

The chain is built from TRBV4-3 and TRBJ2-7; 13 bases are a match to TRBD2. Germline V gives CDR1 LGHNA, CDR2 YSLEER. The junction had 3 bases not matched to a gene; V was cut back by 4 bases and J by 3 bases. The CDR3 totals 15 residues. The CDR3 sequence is CASSPGTSGIYEQYF. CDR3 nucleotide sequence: TGCGCCAGCAGCCCCGGGACTAGCGGGATCTACGAGCAGTACTTC.